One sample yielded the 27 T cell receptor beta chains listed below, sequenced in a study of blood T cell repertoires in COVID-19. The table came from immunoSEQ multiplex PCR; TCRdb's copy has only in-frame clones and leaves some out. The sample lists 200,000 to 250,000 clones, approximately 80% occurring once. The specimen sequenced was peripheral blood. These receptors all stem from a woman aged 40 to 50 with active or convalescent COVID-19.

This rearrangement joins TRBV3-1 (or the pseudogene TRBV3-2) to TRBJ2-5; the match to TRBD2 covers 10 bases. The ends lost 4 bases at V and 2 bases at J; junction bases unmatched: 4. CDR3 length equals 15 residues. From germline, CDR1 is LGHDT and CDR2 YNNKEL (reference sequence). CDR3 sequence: CASSRSGGGQETQYF. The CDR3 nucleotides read TGTGCCAGCAGCCGGAGCGGGGGGGGACAAGAGACCCAGTACTTC.

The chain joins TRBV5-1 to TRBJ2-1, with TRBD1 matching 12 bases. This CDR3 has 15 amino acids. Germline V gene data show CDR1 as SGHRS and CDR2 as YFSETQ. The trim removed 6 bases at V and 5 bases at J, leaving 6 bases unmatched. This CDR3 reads CASTAGQGANNEQFF. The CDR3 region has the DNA TGCGCCAGCACCGCGGGACAGGGGGCAAACAATGAGCAGTTCTTC.

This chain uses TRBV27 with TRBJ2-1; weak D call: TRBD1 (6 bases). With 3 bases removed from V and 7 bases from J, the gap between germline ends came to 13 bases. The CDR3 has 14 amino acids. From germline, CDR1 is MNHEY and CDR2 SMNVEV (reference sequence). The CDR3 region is CASSFPGTTNEQFF. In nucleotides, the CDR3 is TGTGCCAGCAGTTTCCCGGGGACAACGAATGAGCAGTTCTTC.

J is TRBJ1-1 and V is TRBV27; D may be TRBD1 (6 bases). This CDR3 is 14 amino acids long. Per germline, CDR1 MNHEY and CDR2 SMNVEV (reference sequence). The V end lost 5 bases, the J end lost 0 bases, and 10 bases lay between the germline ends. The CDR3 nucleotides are TGTGCCAGCAGTCCGGGGGGCATGAACACTGAAGCTTTCTTT. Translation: CASSPGGMNTEAFF.

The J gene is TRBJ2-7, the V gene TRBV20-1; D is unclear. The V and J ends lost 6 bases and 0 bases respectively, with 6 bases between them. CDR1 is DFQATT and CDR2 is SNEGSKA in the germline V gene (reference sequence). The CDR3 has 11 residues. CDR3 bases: TGCAGTGCCCATAGCTCCTACGAGCAGTACGTC. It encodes CSAHSSYEQYV.

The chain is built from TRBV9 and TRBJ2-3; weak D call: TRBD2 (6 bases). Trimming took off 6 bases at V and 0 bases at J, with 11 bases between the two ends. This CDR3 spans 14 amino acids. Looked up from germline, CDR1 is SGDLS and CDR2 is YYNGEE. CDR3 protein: CASTPRGSTDTQYF. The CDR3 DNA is TGTGCCAGCACCCCCCGGGGGAGCACAGATACGCAGTATTTT.

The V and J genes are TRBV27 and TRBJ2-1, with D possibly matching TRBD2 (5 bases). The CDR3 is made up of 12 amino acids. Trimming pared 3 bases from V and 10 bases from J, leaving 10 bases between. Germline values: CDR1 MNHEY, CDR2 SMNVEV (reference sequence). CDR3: CASSFLAGEQFF. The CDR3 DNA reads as TGTGCCAGCAGTTTCCTAGCTGGCGAGCAGTTCTTC.

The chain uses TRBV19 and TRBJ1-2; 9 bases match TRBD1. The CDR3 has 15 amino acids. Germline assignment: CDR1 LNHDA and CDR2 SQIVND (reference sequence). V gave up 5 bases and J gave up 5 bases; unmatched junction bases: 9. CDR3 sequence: CASSPQDRGEYGYTF. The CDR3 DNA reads TGTGCCAGTAGTCCCCAGGACAGGGGAGAGTATGGCTACACCTTC.

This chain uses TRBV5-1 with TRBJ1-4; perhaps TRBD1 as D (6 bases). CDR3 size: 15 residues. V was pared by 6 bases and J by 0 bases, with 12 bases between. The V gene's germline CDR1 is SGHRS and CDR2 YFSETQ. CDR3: CASNSGDSTNEKLFF. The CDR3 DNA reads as TGCGCCAGCAACTCAGGGGATTCAACTAATGAAAAACTGTTTTTT.

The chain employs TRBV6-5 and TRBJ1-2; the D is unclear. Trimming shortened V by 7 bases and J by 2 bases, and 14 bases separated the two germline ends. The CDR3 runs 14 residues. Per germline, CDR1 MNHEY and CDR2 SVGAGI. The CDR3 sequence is CASNSRYPNYGYTF. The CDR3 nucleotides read TGTGCCAGCAACTCGAGATACCCCAACTATGGCTACACCTTC.

The CDR3: CASSPQGSSTGELFF. DNA for the CDR3: TGTGCCAGCAGCCCCCAGGGGAGTAGCACCGGGGAGCTGTTTTTT. The gene calls are TRBV9 and TRBJ2-2; perhaps TRBD1 as D (6 bases). The CDR3 sequence is 15 residues long. V lost 4 bases and J lost 4, with 14 bases in between. Germline values: CDR1 SGDLS, CDR2 YYNGEE.

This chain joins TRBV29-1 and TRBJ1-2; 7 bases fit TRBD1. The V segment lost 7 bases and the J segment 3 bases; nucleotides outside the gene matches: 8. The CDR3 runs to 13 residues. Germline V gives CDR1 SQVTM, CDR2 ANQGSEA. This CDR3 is CSARQGLYYGYTF. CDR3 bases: TGCAGCGCGAGACAGGGATTGTACTATGGCTACACCTTC.

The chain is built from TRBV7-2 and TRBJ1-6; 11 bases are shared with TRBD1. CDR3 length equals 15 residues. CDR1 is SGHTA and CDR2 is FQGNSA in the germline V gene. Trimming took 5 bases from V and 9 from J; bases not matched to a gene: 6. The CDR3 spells CASSPRTGGISPLHF. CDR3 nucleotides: TGTGCCAGCAGCCCACGGACAGGGGGCATTTCACCCCTCCACTTT.

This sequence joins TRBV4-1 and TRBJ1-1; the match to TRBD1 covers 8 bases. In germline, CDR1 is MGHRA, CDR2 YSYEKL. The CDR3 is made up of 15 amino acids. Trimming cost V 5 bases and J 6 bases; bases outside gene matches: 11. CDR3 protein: CASSKVTGGRAEAFF. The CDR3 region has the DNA TGCGCCAGCAGCAAAGTTACAGGGGGACGGGCTGAAGCTTTCTTT.

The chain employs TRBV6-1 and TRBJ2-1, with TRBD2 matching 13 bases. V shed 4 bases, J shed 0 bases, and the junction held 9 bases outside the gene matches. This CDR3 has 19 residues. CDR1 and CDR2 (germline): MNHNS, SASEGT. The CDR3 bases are TGTGCCAGCAGTGGGACTAGCGGGGGCCTCTTTAGCTCCTACAATGAGCAGTTCTTC. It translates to CASSGTSGGLFSSYNEQFF.

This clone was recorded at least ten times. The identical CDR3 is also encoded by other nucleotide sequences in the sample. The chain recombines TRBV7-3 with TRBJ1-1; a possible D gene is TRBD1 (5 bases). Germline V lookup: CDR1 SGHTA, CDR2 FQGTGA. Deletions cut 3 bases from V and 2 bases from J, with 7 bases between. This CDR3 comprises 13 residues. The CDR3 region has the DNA TGTGCCAGCAGCTTCACAGGTAACACTGAAGCTTTCTTT. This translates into CASSFTGNTEAFF.

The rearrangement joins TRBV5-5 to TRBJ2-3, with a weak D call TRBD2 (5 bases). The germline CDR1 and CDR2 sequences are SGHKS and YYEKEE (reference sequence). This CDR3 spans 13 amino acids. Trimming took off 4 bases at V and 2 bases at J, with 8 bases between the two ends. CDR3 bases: TGTGCCAGCAGCCGGGGTTACACAGATACGCAGTATTTT. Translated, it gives CASSRGYTDTQYF.

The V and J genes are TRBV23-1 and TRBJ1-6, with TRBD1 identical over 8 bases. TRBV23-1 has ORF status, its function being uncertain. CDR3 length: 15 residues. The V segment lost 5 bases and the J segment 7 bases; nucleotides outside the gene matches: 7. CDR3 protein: CASSIRGRHNSPLHF. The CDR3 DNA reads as TGCGCCAGCAGTATCAGGGGGCGTCACAATTCACCCCTCCACTTT.

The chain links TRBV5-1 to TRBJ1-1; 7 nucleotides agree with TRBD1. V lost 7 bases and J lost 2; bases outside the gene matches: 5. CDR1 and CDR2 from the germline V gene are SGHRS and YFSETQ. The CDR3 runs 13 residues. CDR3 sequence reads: CASGEGANTEAFF. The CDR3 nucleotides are TGCGCCAGCGGAGAGGGGGCCAACACTGAAGCTTTCTTT.

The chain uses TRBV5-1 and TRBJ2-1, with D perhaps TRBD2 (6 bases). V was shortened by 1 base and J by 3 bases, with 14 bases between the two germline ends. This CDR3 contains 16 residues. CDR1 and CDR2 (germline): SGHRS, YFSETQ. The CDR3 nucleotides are TGCGCCAGCAGCTTGCCCGGCGGGGAAGTCTACAATGAGCAGTTCTTC. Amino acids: CASSLPGGEVYNEQFF. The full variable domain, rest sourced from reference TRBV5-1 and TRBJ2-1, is KAGVTQTPRYLIKTRGQQVTLSCSPISGHRSVSWYQQTPGQGLQFLFEYFSETQRNKGNFPGRFSGRQFSNSRSEMNVSTLELGDSALYLCASSLPGGEVYNEQFFGPGTRLTVL.

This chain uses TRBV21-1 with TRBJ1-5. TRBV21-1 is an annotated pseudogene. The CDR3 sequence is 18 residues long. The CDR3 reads CASSKHPCPGELGQPQHF. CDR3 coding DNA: TGTGCCAGCAGCAAGCACCCCTGTCCGGGGGAGTTAGGTCAGCCCCAGCATTTT.

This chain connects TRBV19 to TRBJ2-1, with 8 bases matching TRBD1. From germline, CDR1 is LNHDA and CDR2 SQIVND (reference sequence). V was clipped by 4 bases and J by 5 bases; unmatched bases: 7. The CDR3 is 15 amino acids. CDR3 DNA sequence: TGTGCCAGTAGTACCGGACAGGGAAGAAACAATGAGCAGTTCTTC. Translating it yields CASSTGQGRNNEQFF.

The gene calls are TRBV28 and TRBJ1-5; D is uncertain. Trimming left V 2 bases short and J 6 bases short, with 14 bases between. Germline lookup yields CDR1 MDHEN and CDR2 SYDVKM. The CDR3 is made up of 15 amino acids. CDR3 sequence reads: CASSLGPRAGQPQHF. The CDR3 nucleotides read TGTGCCAGCAGTTTAGGTCCGCGGGCCGGTCAGCCCCAGCATTTT.

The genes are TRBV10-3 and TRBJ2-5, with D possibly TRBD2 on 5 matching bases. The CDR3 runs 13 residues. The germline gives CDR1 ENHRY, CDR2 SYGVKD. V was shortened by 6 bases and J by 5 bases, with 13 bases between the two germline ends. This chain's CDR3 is CAIRDSLGETQYF. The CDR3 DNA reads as TGTGCCATCAGGGACTCCTTGGGTGAGACCCAGTACTTC.

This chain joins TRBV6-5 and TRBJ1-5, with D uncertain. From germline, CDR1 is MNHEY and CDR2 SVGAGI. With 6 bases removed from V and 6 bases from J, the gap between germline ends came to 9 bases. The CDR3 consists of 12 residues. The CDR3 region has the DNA TGTGCCAGCAGGAGAGAGGTTCAGCCCCAGCATTTT. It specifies CASRREVQPQHF.

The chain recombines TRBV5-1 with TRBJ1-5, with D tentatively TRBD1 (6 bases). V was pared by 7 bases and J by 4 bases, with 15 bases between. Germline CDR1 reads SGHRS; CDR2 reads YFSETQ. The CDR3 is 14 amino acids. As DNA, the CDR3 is TGCGCCAGCGCTACCGGGACACCGAATCAGCCCCAGCATTTT. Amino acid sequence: CASATGTPNQPQHF.

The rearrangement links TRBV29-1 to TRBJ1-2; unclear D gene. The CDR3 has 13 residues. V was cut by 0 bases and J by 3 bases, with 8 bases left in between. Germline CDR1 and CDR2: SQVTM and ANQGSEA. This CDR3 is CSVEDLSDYGYTF. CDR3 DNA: TGCAGCGTTGAAGATCTTTCCGACTATGGCTACACCTTC.